This passage covers 2 T cell receptor beta chains from one sample sequenced in a study of regulatory T cells in long-lasting Graves disease. Sequencing libraries for TCR beta were prepared with iRepertoire HTBI primers and Arm-PCR of CDR3 regions. Each CDR3 protein is one row after TCRdb ran MiXCR on the multiplex PCR reads. The sample has over 500,000 distinct CDR3 sequences; roughly 15% are singletons. Time point: newly diagnosed GD, antithyroid drugs for less than 3 months. Scientists built the TCR library using RNA that was extracted from PBMCs. This sample also belongs to another study, concerning T cells in Graves' hyperthyroidism and ophthalmopathy.

Sequencing used peripheral blood mononuclear cells (PBMCs), obtained at new diagnosis, from a patient treated with antithyroid drugs. These receptors all come from a woman aged 30 to 39 with Graves disease.

A note on this clonotype: Just one base apart from a much larger clone, this may be a read error. The chain links TRBV27 to TRBJ1-2; D gene unclear. The CDR3 has 14 amino acids. Germline CDR1 reads MNHEY; CDR2 reads SMNVEV (reference sequence). V shed 0 bases and J shed 9 bases, with 14 bases lying between them. CDR3 sequence (DNA): TGTGCCAGCAGTTTATCGATAGGGATCAGGAGCTACACCTTC. Amino acid sequence: CASSLSIGIRSYTF.

In its sample, this clonotype was seen a few times. The gene calls are TRBV29-1 and TRBJ2-1; the D is unclear. The CDR3 totals 10 residues. The V end lost 5 bases, the J end lost 13 bases, and 12 bases lay between the germline ends. CDR1 is SQVTM, CDR2 ANQGSEA, per germline. The CDR3: CSVSGLIQFF. CDR3 coding DNA: TGCAGCGTTTCGGGCTTAATCCAGTTCTTC.